This TCR beta chain emerged from a study of control samples from healthy donors and cancer patients. This CDR3 spans 13 amino acids. Between the trimmed V and J ends, which lost 1 base and 6 bases, there was a span of 10 bases. Germline V gene sequence: CDR1 SGHTA, CDR2 FQGNSA. The repertoire was sequenced with immunoSEQ multiplex PCR; TCRdb's copy has only in-frame clones and lacks some. The repertoire has approximately 150,000 clones, 85% to 95% of them found once; the top ten carry around 13%. Sequencing was done on a sample of blood. The receptor was isolated from a man aged 35-49 years in good health. The chain uses TRBV7-2 and TRBJ2-7; D remains ambiguous. CDR3 protein: CASSLVLGSEQYF. The CDR3 nucleotides are TGTGCCAGCAGCTTAGTGTTAGGTAGCGAGCAGTACTTC.